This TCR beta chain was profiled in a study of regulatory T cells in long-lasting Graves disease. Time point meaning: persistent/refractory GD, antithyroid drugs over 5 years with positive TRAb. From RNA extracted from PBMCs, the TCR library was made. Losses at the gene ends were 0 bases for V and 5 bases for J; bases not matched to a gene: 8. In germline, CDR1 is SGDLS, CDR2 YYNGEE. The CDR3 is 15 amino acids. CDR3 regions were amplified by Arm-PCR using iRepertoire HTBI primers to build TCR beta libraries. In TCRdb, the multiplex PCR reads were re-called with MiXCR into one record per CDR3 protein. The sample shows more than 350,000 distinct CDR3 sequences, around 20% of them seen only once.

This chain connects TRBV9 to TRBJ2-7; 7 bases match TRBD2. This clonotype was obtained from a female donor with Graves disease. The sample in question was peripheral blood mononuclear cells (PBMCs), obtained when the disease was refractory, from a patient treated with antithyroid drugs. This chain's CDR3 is CASSVDGGSGHEQYF. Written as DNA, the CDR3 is TGTGCCAGCAGCGTAGACGGCGGGAGCGGCCACGAGCAGTACTTC.